This T cell receptor (beta chain) was observed in a study of early T cells in non-severe SARS-CoV-2 infection. TCRdb re-analysed the 5' RACE reads in MiXCR, keeping a single row per CDR3 protein. This table has about 64,000 distinct CDR3 sequences, over 4% appearing once. Ten or more counts support this clonotype. CDR1 and CDR2 (germline): SNHLY, FYNNEI. V lost 6 bases to trimming and J lost 4 bases; unmatched junction nucleotides: 9. There are 15 residues in the CDR3. The TCR originated in an adult who was a healthcare worker with PCR-confirmed SARS-CoV-2 infection or an uninfected control (not recorded which). The sample was whole blood. V usage is TRBV2 and J usage is TRBJ2-7; 10 bases fit TRBD2. The CDR3 DNA sequence: TGTGCCAGCAGCGCGGGAAGCGGGGGGGCGTACGAGCAGTACTTC. Translation: CASSAGSGGAYEQYF.